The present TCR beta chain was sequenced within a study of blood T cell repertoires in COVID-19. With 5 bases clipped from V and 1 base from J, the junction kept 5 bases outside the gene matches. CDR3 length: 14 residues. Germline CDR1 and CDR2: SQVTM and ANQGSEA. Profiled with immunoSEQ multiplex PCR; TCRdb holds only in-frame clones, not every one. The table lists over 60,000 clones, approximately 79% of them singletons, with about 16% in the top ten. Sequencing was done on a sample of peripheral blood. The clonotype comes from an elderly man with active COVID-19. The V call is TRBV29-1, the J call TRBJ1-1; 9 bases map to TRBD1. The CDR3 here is CSVRTGAGNTEAFF. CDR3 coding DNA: TGCAGCGTTAGGACAGGGGCGGGGAACACTGAAGCTTTCTTT.